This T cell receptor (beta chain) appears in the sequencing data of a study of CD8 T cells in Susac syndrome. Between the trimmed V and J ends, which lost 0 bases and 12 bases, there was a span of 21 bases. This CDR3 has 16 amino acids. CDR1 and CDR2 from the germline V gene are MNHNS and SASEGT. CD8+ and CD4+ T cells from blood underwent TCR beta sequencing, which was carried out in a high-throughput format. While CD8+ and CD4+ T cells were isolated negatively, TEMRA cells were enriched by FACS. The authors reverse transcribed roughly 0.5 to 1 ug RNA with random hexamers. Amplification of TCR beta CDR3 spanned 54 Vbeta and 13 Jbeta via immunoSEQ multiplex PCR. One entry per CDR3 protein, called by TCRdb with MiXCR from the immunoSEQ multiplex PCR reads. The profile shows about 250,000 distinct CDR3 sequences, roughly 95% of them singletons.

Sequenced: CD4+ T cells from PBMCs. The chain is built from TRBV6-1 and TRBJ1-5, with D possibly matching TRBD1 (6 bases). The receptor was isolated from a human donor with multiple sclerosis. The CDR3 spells CASSEAGTSLVVGQHF. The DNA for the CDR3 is TGTGCCAGCAGTGAAGCGGGGACATCACTAGTTGTTGGCCAGCATTTT.